The clone carrying this T cell receptor (beta chain) was detected only once. This record belongs to a study of blood T cell repertoires in COVID-19. Sequenced by immunoSEQ multiplex PCR; TCRdb stores in-frame clones only, minus some. Here the sample spans around 270,000 clones, around 89% being singletons. This CDR3 has 13 amino acids. Deletions cut 4 bases from V and 1 base from J, with 7 bases between. Germline CDR1 reads WSHSY; CDR2 reads SAAADI. This TCR came from a man aged 35 to 55 with acute or convalescent COVID-19. Sequenced sample: peripheral blood. The chain combines TRBV10-2 with TRBJ1-1; D unresolved. CDR3 DNA sequence: TGCGCCAGCAGTGGACCGGGGAACACTGAAGCTTTCTTT. It encodes CASSGPGNTEAFF.